This is a list of T cell receptor beta chains from one sample in a study of T cell responses to AZD1222 COVID-19 vaccine. TCRdb's copy holds only in-frame clones and misses some; the assay was immunoSEQ multiplex PCR. The table has 55,000 to 75,000 clones, around 90% seen once; the top ten hold under 6.5%. The sequences come from peripheral blood, collected on day 0 of AZD1222 vaccination. The receptors derive from an adult in good health. CDR3s include the opening cysteine and the closing phenylalanine or tryptophan. The D gene is left open where the match is weak. Not every row has a clone size; where given, it reads once, few, many or a size class.

.	TRBV7-9	.	TRBJ2-2	CASSLNTGELFF	TGTGCCAGCAGCCTCAACACCGGGGAGCTGTTTTTT
.	TRBV11-1	.	TRBJ1-1	CASSLALAGRTEAFF	TGTGCCAGCAGCTTAGCGCTGGCAGGGAGGACTGAAGCTTTCTTT
.	TRBV15	.	TRBJ1-4	CATSRGGTTNEKLFF	TGTGCCACCAGCAGAGGGGGTACAACTAATGAAAAACTGTTTTTT
.	TRBV5-6	.	TRBJ1-4	CASSSSVDWETNEKLFF	TGTGCCAGCAGCTCCTCGGTCGACTGGGAAACTAATGAAAAACTGTTTTTT
.	TRBV19	.	TRBJ2-2	CASSIVRAGTGELFF	TGTGCCAGTAGTATAGTGCGGGCAGGGACCGGGGAGCTGTTTTTT
TRBD2	TRBV29-1	.	TRBJ2-3	CSVRTGGAPDTQYF	TGCAGCGTTAGAACCGGGGGGGCCCCAGATACGCAGTATTTT
.	TRBV18	.	TRBJ2-1	CASSSVYRNNEQFF	TGTGCCAGCTCATCCGTCTATCGAAACAATGAGCAGTTCTTC
.	TRBV6-5	.	TRBJ1-6	CASRRGQDNSPLHF	TGTGCCAGCAGGAGAGGACAAGATAATTCACCCCTCCACTTT
.	TRBV15	.	TRBJ2-3	CATSRETTYTDTQYF	TGTGCCACCAGCAGGGAGACTACCTACACAGATACGCAGTATTTT
TRBD1	TRBV5-8	.	TRBJ1-2	CASSTRQGVYGYTF	TGTGCCAGCAGCACCCGACAGGGGGTCTATGGCTACACCTTC
.	TRBV27	.	TRBJ1-5	CASRPQGPSNQPQHF	TGTGCCAGCAGGCCCCAGGGGCCGAGCAATCAGCCCCAGCATTTT
.	TRBV10-3	.	TRBJ1-2	CAISEWDNHGYTF	TGTGCCATCAGTGAGTGGGACAACCATGGCTACACCTTC
.	TRBV29-1	medium-sized	TRBJ1-2	CSVSQAGANYGYTF	TGCAGCGTCTCACAGGCGGGAGCTAACTATGGCTACACCTTC
.	TRBV5-1	.	TRBJ1-5	CASSLRGGSNQPQHF	TGCGCCAGCAGCTTAAGGGGGGGTAGCAATCAGCCCCAGCATTTT
.	TRBV20-1	.	TRBJ1-4	CSASGAKGDNEKLFF	TGCAGTGCTAGTGGGGCCAAGGGGGATAATGAAAAACTGTTTTTT
.	TRBV5-1	few	TRBJ2-5	CASSLAGQYQETQYF	TGCGCCAGCAGCTTGGCCGGTCAGTACCAAGAGACCCAGTACTTC
.	TRBV9	.	TRBJ2-1	CASSPRGFKGDEQFF	TGTGCCAGCAGCCCCCGTGGCTTTAAGGGGGATGAGCAGTTCTTC
.	TRBV18	.	TRBJ2-5	CASAQGSQETQYF	TGTGCCAGCGCCCAGGGGAGCCAAGAGACCCAGTACTTC
TRBD2	TRBV18	.	TRBJ2-1	CASSPPGLAGGRHNEQFF	TGTGCCAGCTCACCACCGGGTCTAGCGGGGGGCCGTCACAATGAGCAGTTCTTC
TRBD1	TRBV19	once	TRBJ1-6	CASSIRTGTTGNSPLHF	TGTGCCAGTAGTATCCGGACAGGGACGACTGGGAATTCACCCCTCCACTTT
.	TRBV7-6	.	TRBJ2-3	CASSPGVLSEDTQYF	TGTGCCAGCAGCCCCGGGGTCCTCTCGGAAGATACGCAGTATTTT
.	TRBV2	.	TRBJ1-2	CASSEGTLRSRGYTF	TGTGCCAGCAGTGAAGGGACCCTCCGCTCCCGTGGCTACACCTTC
.	TRBV5-1	.	TRBJ1-2	CASSLDRRGYTF	TGCGCCAGCAGCTTGGACCGACGCGGCTACACCTTC
TRBD1	TRBV6-5	.	TRBJ1-1	CASSYQGGGNTEAFF	TGTGCCAGCAGTTATCAGGGGGGCGGGAACACTGAAGCTTTCTTT
.	TRBV6-5	.	TRBJ1-1	CASSPDGRFEAFF	TGTGCCAGCAGCCCGGACGGACGATTTGAAGCTTTCTTT
.	TRBV5-1	.	TRBJ1-4	CASSLAPPATNEKLFF	TGCGCCAGCAGCTTGGCCCCGCCGGCAACTAATGAAAAACTGTTTTTT
TRBD1	TRBV6-1	.	TRBJ1-5	CASSETGRNQPQHF	TGTGCCAGCAGTGAGACAGGGCGCAATCAGCCCCAGCATTTT
.	TRBV3-1/TRBV3-2	.	TRBJ1-6	CASSQDLSYSPLHF	TGTGCCAGCAGCCAAGATTTGAGCTATTCACCCCTCCACTTT
TRBD2	TRBV9	.	TRBJ2-1	CASSVAAGGPGNEQFF	TGTGCCAGCAGCGTAGCAGCGGGGGGGCCGGGAAATGAGCAGTTCTTC
.	TRBV30	.	TRBJ1-4	CAWSSDPREKLFF	TGTGCCTGGAGTTCTGATCCTAGGGAAAAACTGTTTTTT
.	TRBV18	.	TRBJ2-3	CASSPRTSLISTDTQYF	TGTGCCAGCTCACCGCGTACTAGTCTGATTAGCACAGATACGCAGTATTTT
.	TRBV9	.	TRBJ1-2	CASSVEEGGYTF	TGTGCCAGCAGCGTAGAGGAGGGCGGCTACACCTTC
.	TRBV19	.	TRBJ1-1	CASRTGPGNTEAFF	TGTGCCAGTAGAACAGGGCCGGGGAACACTGAAGCTTTCTTT
TRBD1	TRBV6-6	.	TRBJ1-6	CASSYRQGDYNSPLHF	TGTGCCAGCAGTTACAGGCAGGGGGATTATAATTCACCCCTCCACTTT
TRBD2	TRBV12-5	.	TRBJ2-3	CASGSSAGGKDTQYF	TGTGCTAGTGGTTCCTCAGCGGGGGGGAAAGATACGCAGTATTTT
.	TRBV11-2	.	TRBJ2-7	CASSPSPLREQYF	TGTGCCAGCAGCCCATCCCCCCTACGAGAGCAGTACTTC